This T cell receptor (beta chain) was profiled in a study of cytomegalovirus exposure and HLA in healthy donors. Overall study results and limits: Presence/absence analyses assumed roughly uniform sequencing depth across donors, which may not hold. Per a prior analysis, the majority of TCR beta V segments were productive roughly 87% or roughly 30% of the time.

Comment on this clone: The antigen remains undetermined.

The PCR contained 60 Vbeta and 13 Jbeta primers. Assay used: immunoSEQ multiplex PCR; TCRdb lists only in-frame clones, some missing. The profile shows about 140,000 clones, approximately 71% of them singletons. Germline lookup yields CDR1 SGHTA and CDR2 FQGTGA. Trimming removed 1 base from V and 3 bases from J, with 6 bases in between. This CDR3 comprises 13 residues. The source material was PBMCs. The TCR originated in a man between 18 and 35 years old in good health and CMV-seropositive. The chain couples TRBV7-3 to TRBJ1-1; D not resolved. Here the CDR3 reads CASSLNSYTEAFF. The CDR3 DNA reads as TGTGCCAGCAGCTTAAACAGTTACACTGAAGCTTTCTTT.